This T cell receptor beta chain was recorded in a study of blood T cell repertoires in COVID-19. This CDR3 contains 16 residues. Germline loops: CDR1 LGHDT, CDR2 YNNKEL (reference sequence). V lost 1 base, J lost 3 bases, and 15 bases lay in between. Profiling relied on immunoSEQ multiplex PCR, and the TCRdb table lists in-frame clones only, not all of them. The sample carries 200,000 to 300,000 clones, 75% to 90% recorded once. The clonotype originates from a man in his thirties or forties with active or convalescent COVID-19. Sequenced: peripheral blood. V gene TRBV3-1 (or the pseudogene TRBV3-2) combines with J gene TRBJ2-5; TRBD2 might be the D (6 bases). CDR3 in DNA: TGTGCCAGCAGCCAAGCGGGGTTTCGCGGGGAAGAGACCCAGTACTTC. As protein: CASSQAGFRGEETQYF.